Below are 16 T cell receptor beta chains sequenced from a single sample in a study of T-cell reconstitution after alpha-beta-depleted transplantation in children. During its preparation, the TCRbeta library received unique molecular identifiers. MiXCR, run by TCRdb on the PCR reads, gives a single entry per CDR3 protein. The table includes about 640,000 distinct CDR3 sequences, about an eighth detected once. The sequenced sample was PBMCs, mostly from graft donor cells, obtained 360 days after TCRalphabeta/CD19-depleted stem cell transplant. The receptors stem from a male patient between 5 and 17 years old who had a stem cell transplant for acute myeloid leukemia, so the T cells may come from the graft donor.

This clonotype has at least ten counts. V gene TRBV29-1 combines with J gene TRBJ2-1; no clear D. CDR1 is SQVTM, CDR2 ANQGSEA, per germline. Between the trimmed V and J ends, which lost 4 bases and 0 bases, there was a span of 10 bases. The CDR3 spans 14 residues. The CDR3 here is CSVAGVSSYNEQFF. For the CDR3, the DNA is TGCAGCGTTGCAGGAGTGAGCTCCTACAATGAGCAGTTCTTC.

This clonotype was counted at least ten times. This rearrangement joins TRBV20-1 to TRBJ2-1, with a possible D match to TRBD2 (7 bases). CDR3 length equals 16 residues. V lost 2 bases to trimming and J lost 0 bases, with 14 bases between them. In germline, CDR1 is DFQATT, CDR2 SNEGSKA (reference sequence). The CDR3, as DNA: TGCAGTGCTAGATCCAGGGGACTATTCTCCTACAATGAGCAGTTCTTC. This codes for CSARSRGLFSYNEQFF.

This chain uses TRBV7-6 with TRBJ2-5; TRBD2 agrees at 8 bases. Losses at the gene ends were 5 bases for V and 5 bases for J; bases not matched to a gene: 4. CDR1 and CDR2 from the germline V gene are SGHVS and FNYEAQ. The CDR3 is 13 amino acids. The CDR3 nucleotides read TGTGCCAGCAGCGGGGGACTAGGGGAGACCCAGTACTTC. Residues: CASSGGLGETQYF.

This clonotype was counted only a few times. The chain couples TRBV5-4 to TRBJ2-2; D may be TRBD2 (5 bases). The germline CDR1 and CDR2 sequences are SGHNT and YYREEE (reference sequence). The CDR3 is made up of 16 amino acids. V was shortened by 6 bases and J by 2 bases, with 17 bases between the two germline ends. The CDR3 region has the DNA TGTGCCAGCACCATTTTAGGGAGTCTAAACACCGGGGAGCTGTTTTTT. Its protein product is CASTILGSLNTGELFF. The full variable domain, its missing parts supplied by reference TRBV5-4 and TRBJ2-2, is ETGVTQSPTHLIKTRGQQVTLRCSSQSGHNTVSWYQQALGQGPQFIFQYYREEENGRGNFPPRFSGLQFPNYSSELNVNALELDDSALYLCASTILGSLNTGELFFGEGSRLTVL.

This chain connects TRBV21-1 to TRBJ2-2; the table assigns TRBD2, which was not confirmed against the DNA. TRBV21-1 is a pseudogene. This CDR3 comprises 17 residues. CDR3 nucleotide sequence: TGTGCCAGCAGCATTCAGGAGGCGGGAGGGCAGAACGGGGAGCTGTTTTTT. Protein sequence: CASSIQEAGGQNGELFF.

This clonotype was seen more than once but under ten times. The chain recombines TRBV5-5 with TRBJ2-1, with TRBD1 matching 7 bases. Germline V CDR1 and CDR2: SGHKS, YYEKEE (reference sequence). V was pared by 0 bases and J by 2 bases, with 5 bases of the junction left unmatched. This CDR3 has 16 amino acids. CDR3 in DNA: TGTGCCAGCAGCTTGGAGGTGGGGACAGCCTACAATGAGCAGTTCTTC. It is translated as CASSLEVGTAYNEQFF.

The CDR3 loop is CASSLHETGTYEQYF. As DNA, the CDR3 is TGCGCCAGCAGCTTGCATGAGACAGGGACCTACGAGCAGTACTTC. The chain joins TRBV5-1 to TRBJ2-7, with 7 bases aligning to TRBD1. Germline V CDR1 and CDR2: SGHRS, YFSETQ. This CDR3 comprises 15 residues. With 1 base clipped from V and 2 bases from J, the junction kept 6 bases outside the gene matches.

The chain is built from TRBV3-1 and TRBJ2-1; tentative D call: TRBD2 (6 bases). The CDR3 loop spans 17 amino acids. The germline V gene encodes CDR1 LGHDT and CDR2 YNNKEL (reference sequence). V shed 8 bases and J shed 5 bases, with 25 bases lying between them. CDR3 sequence (DNA): TGTGCCAGCTCCAAGCCGGGACTCGTGAAAGATGACAATGAGCAGTTCTTC. This codes for CASSKPGLVKDDNEQFF.

This clonotype was picked up a small number of times. The genes are TRBV6-2 or TRBV6-3 and TRBJ2-2; 9 bases match TRBD2. V dropped 1 base and J dropped 0; count of bases not matched to a gene: 6. This CDR3 region has 18 residues. CDR1 and CDR2 from the germline V gene are MNHEY and SVGEGT. DNA of the CDR3: TGTGCCAGCAGTTACTTGGGACTAGCAACCCCGAACACCGGGGAGCTGTTTTTT. Protein: CASSYLGLATPNTGELFF.

This clonotype occurred a few times. The rearrangement uses TRBV11-2 and TRBJ2-5, with 8 bases fitting TRBD1. The germline V gene encodes CDR1 SGHAT and CDR2 FQNNGV. The CDR3 has 19 residues. Losses at the gene ends were 0 bases for V and 5 bases for J; bases not matched to a gene: 17. The CDR3 loop is CASSLEGRSFQGAGETQYF. The CDR3 DNA reads as TGTGCCAGCAGCTTAGAGGGTAGATCTTTTCAGGGGGCAGGGGAGACCCAGTACTTC.

The chain joins TRBV9 to TRBJ2-7, with D tentatively TRBD2 (6 bases). Between the trimmed V and J ends, which lost 0 bases and 2 bases, there was a span of 12 bases. Germline CDR1 is SGDLS and CDR2 is YYNGEE. This CDR3 region has 15 residues. CDR3 loop: CASSVATGLAYEQYF. CDR3 coding DNA: TGTGCCAGCAGCGTAGCCACGGGACTCGCCTACGAGCAGTACTTC.

The table lists this clonotype with a few counts. The chain uses TRBV28 and TRBJ2-7, with a weak D call TRBD2 (5 bases). The V and J ends lost 10 bases and 0 bases respectively, with 16 bases between them. The CDR3 covers 14 residues. Germline V gene lookup returns CDR1 MDHEN and CDR2 SYDVKM. The CDR3 coding sequence is TGTGCCACCTTGGGGATAGGGAGCTCCTACGAGCAGTACTTC. It is translated as CATLGIGSSYEQYF. Variable domain in full (rest from reference TRBV28 and TRBJ2-7): DVKVTQSSRYLVKRTGEKVFLECVQDMDHENMFWYRQDPGLGLRLIYFSYDVKMKEKGDIPEGYSVSREKKERFSLILESASTNQTSMYLCATLGIGSSYEQYFGPGTRLTVT.

The rearrangement links TRBV27 to TRBJ1-5; perhaps TRBD1 as D (6 bases). Germline CDR1 is MNHEY and CDR2 is SMNVEV (reference sequence). This CDR3 spans 15 amino acids. The V and J ends lost 3 bases and 7 bases respectively, with 16 bases between them. The CDR3 sequence is CASSFLRDIGQPQHF. The CDR3 nucleotides are TGTGCCAGCAGTTTTCTCCGGGACATAGGGCAGCCCCAGCATTTT.

This clonotype has only a few counts. CDR3 coding DNA: TGTGCTAGTGGCCCCCCCCTAGCAGATACGCAGTATTTT. This translates into CASGPPLADTQYF. The V and J genes are TRBV12-5 and TRBJ2-3, with no clear D. The CDR3 is 13 residues long. Germline loops: CDR1 LGHNT, CDR2 FRNRAP. The V end lost 6 bases, the J end lost 4 bases, and 11 bases lay between the germline ends. Full variable domain (missing parts from reference TRBV12-5 and TRBJ2-3): DARVTQTPRHKVTEMGQEVTMRCQPILGHNTVFWYRQTMMQGLELLAYFRNRAPLDDSGMPKDRFSAEMPDATLATLKIQPSEPRDSAVYFCASGPPLADTQYFGPGTRLTVL.

This chain uses TRBV18 with TRBJ2-3, with D possibly matching TRBD2 (6 bases). Germline-derived CDR1 and CDR2 are KGHSH and LQKENI. Trimming pared 7 bases from V and 5 bases from J, leaving 19 bases between. CDR3 size: 15 residues. The DNA for the CDR3 is TGTGCCAGCTTCCCCTTCTCGGGAGCCCTAGATACGCAGTATTTT. Translated: CASFPFSGALDTQYF.

V and J are TRBV2 and TRBJ2-5; 12 nucleotides agree with TRBD2. The CDR3 is 18 residues long. Germline V gene data show CDR1 as SNHLY and CDR2 as FYNNEI. Trimming at V came to 3 bases and at J to 0 bases, leaving 8 bases not matched to a gene. The DNA of the CDR3 is TGTGCCAGCAGTGAGGGGACACTAGCGGGAGGCTACCAAGAGACCCAGTACTTC. Its translation: CASSEGTLAGGYQETQYF.